This T cell receptor (beta chain) was recovered during a study of T cell changes during pregnancy in multiple sclerosis. Assay: immunoSEQ multiplex PCR; the TCRdb copy retains only in-frame clones and omits some. This table has 37,000 or so clones, roughly 90% appearing once. V lost 0 bases and J lost 5; bases outside the gene matches: 5. The length of the CDR3 is 15 residues. CDR1 is SGHTA and CDR2 is FQGTGA in the germline V gene. This TCR derives from a female donor with multiple sclerosis, enrolled in a pregnancy study. The input for sequencing was CD4+ T cells from peripheral blood mononuclear cells, taken in the second trimester of pregnancy. This rearrangement joins TRBV7-3 to TRBJ2-7; TRBD1 agrees at 9 bases. The CDR3 DNA follows: TGTGCCAGCAGCTTAACCCGGGACAGGGCCCACGAGCAGTACTTC. Protein: CASSLTRDRAHEQYF.